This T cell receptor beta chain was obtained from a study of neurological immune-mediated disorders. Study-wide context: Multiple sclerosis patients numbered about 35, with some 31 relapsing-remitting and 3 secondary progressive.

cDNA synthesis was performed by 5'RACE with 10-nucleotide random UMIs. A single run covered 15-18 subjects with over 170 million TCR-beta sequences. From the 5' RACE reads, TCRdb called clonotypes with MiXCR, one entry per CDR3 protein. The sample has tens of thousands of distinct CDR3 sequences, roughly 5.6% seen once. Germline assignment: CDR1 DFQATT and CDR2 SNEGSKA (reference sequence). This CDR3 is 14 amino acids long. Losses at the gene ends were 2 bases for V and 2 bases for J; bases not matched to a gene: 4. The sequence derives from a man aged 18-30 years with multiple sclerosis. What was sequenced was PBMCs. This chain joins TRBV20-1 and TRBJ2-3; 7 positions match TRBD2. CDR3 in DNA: TGCAGTGCTAGAAGGCGGGGGACCACAGATACGCAGTATTTT. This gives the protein CSARRRGTTDTQYF.